A selection of T cell receptor beta chains follows, all from one sample in a study of shared clonotypes between healthy human individuals. The protocol was immunoSEQ multiplex PCR, while the TCRdb copy is restricted to in-frame clones and leaves out a portion. The repertoire holds over a million clones, with over 95% as singletons. Sample: naive CD4+ T cells sorted from blood. Receptors were obtained from a man aged 25-40 years in good health. Both conserved end residues are part of each CDR3. D genes are given only for firm matches. Clone size is given for some rows only: seen once, a few or many times, or a class if the clone is expanded.

NA,TRBJ1-4,TRBV18,NA,TGTGCCAGCCGCAGGAGTGAGGGGGAAAAACTGTTTTTT,CASRRSEGEKLFF
NA,TRBJ2-3,TRBV9,TRBD1,TGTGCCAGCAGCGTAATGCAGGGGGCGCGAGATACGCAGTATTTT,CASSVMQGARDTQYF
NA,TRBJ2-3,TRBV14,TRBD2,TGTGCCAGCAGACGTGGGACTAGCGCACCAGATACGCAGTATTTT,CASRRGTSAPDTQYF
NA,TRBJ2-7,TRBV14,NA,TGTGCCAGCAGCCGGGACACCTCCGAGCAGTACTTC,CASSRDTSEQYF
few,TRBJ1-2,TRBV30,TRBD1,TGTGCCTGGGATACAGGGGGACCGAGCTACACCTTC,CAWDTGGPSYTF
NA,TRBJ2-5,TRBV28,NA,TGTGCCAGCAGTCACGGACGGCGGAGAACTGAAGAGACCCAGTACTTC,CASSHGRRRTEETQYF
NA,TRBJ2-1,TRBV19,TRBD2,TGTGCCAGTAGCGCGTCTAGGACTAGCGGGAGTGGTGAGCAGTTCTTC,CASSASRTSGSGEQFF
NA,TRBJ2-1,TRBV6-4,TRBD2,TGTGCCAGCAGTGACTCGAGTAGCGGGAGTTTGTTCTTC,CASSDSSSGSLFF
NA,TRBJ2-7,TRBV7-2,TRBD1,TGTGCCAGTAACCGGGACAGCTGGAACGAGCAGTACTTC,CASNRDSWNEQYF
NA,TRBJ1-5,TRBV13,NA,TGTGCCAGCAGCTTAAGAGGCAATCAGCCCCAGCATTTT,CASSLRGNQPQHF
NA,TRBJ2-3,TRBV2,NA,TGTGCCAGCAGTGGTCTGGGCACGCAGTATTTT,CASSGLGTQYF
NA,TRBJ2-1,TRBV14,TRBD2,TGTGCCAGCAGCCAACGGGGGACTAGCGGGAGTCCGCCCTACAATGAGCAGTTCTTC,CASSQRGTSGSPPYNEQFF
NA,TRBJ1-1,TRBV28,NA,TGTGCCAGCAGTTCCTACAGGGCCACGAACACTGAAGCTTTCTTT,CASSSYRATNTEAFF
NA,TRBJ2-5,TRBV7-9,TRBD2,TGTGCCAGCAGCCAGGGGATGAGGGTAGCGGGAGGGGAGGAGACCCAGTACTTC,CASSQGMRVAGGEETQYF
NA,TRBJ2-1,TRBV5-1,TRBD1,TGCGCCAGCCAGGGGGCCGAGTGGGGTATGGATGAGCAGTTCTTC,CASQGAEWGMDEQFF
NA,TRBJ2-2,TRBV7-7,TRBD2,TGTGCCAGCAGCTTAGCTCTAGCGGGGGCGACCGGGGAGCTGTTTTTT,CASSLALAGATGELFF
NA,TRBJ2-3,TRBV2,NA,TGTGCCACCCCAAAAGGGACAAATAGCACAGATACGCAGTATTTT,CATPKGTNSTDTQYF
NA,TRBJ2-7,TRBV10-3,NA,TGTGCCATCAGTGAGTCAGGTTTCAGCTCCTACGAGCAGTACTTC,CAISESGFSSYEQYF
NA,TRBJ2-4,TRBV10-1,TRBD2,TGCGCCAGCTCTCCTAGCGGGAGCGGCCACATTCAGTACTTC,CASSPSGSGHIQYF
once,TRBJ2-7,TRBV28,TRBD1,TGTGCCAGCAGCTCCCGGGACAGGGGAACCTACGAGCAGTACTTC,CASSSRDRGTYEQYF
NA,TRBJ2-7,TRBV10-1,NA,TGCGCCAGCGGGGGCATCTTGAGGGGCGAGCAGTACTTC,CASGGILRGEQYF
NA,TRBJ2-6,TRBV18,NA,TGTGCCAGCTCACCACCGGGCGGGTGGGCTGGGGCCAACGTCCTGACTTTC,CASSPPGGWAGANVLTF
NA,TRBJ2-5,TRBV5-1,NA,TGCGCCAGCAGCTCGAATGTGGGCAGGGAGGAGACCCAGTACTTC,CASSSNVGREETQYF
NA,TRBJ1-2,TRBV2,NA,TGTGCCAGACGAAGATTAGGCTACACCTTC,CARRRLGYTF
once,TRBJ2-7,TRBV27,TRBD2,TGTGCCAGCGCGACGACTAGCGGGAGGGGGTACTCCTACGAGCAGTACTTC,CASATTSGRGYSYEQYF
NA,TRBJ2-7,TRBV2,TRBD2,TGTGCCAGCAGTCCGCTGGGGACTAGCGCCTACGAGCAGTACTTC,CASSPLGTSAYEQYF
NA,TRBJ2-1,TRBV7-9,TRBD2,TGTGCCAGCAGCCGAGGACTAGCGGGAGGAGTGGGCAATGAGCAGTTCTTC,CASSRGLAGGVGNEQFF
NA,TRBJ1-3,TRBV7-9,NA,TGTGCCAGCAGCCAGACCGCTGGAAACACCATATATTTT,CASSQTAGNTIYF
NA,TRBJ2-2,TRBV7-2,NA,TGTGCCAGCAGCTATCCCGGTCCGCGGGGGGAGCTGTTTTTT,CASSYPGPRGELFF
NA,TRBJ2-1,TRBV7-4,NA,TGTGCCAGCAGCACCCGACCAGGTAATGAGCAGTTCTTC,CASSTRPGNEQFF
NA,TRBJ2-5,TRBV13,NA,TGTGCCAGCAGCTCGTCGACAGGTACCTTCCAAGAGACCCAGTACTTC,CASSSSTGTFQETQYF
NA,TRBJ2-5,TRBV6-6,NA,TGTGCCAGCACCGGGGTTAGGGAGACCCAGTACTTC,CASTGVRETQYF
NA,TRBJ2-3,TRBV18,NA,TGTGCCAGCTCACCTCCGGGACCAGCTCCGGATACGCAGTATTTT,CASSPPGPAPDTQYF
NA,TRBJ1-2,TRBV14,TRBD1,TGTGCCAGCAGGAAAAACGTAAGGAGGGGGCGCGACTATGGCTACACCTTC,CASRKNVRRGRDYGYTF
NA,TRBJ1-1,TRBV18,TRBD1,TGTGCCAGCTCCCAGTTGGGGACAGGGGGAACTGAAGCTTTCTTT,CASSQLGTGGTEAFF
NA,TRBJ2-1,TRBV9,TRBD2,TGTGCCAGCAGCGTAGGGATTTTCGGGACTAGCGGGGGGAAAACGGGGAATGAGCAGTTCTTC,CASSVGIFGTSGGKTGNEQFF
NA,TRBJ1-1,TRBV6-6,NA,TGTGCCAGCAGTTATTCAGGGAGGAACACTGAAGCTTTCTTT,CASSYSGRNTEAFF
once,TRBJ1-1,TRBV7-6,NA,TGTGCCAGCAGCTTACCTGGCAGAAACACTGAAGCTTTCTTT,CASSLPGRNTEAFF
once,TRBJ2-7,TRBV27,NA,TGTGCCAGCAGTAGAGTTCCAACGGCCTACGAGCAGTACTTC,CASSRVPTAYEQYF
NA,TRBJ2-3,TRBV19,NA,TGTGCCAGTACCCTTGGGGCGGGTCTCACAGATACGCAGTATTTT,CASTLGAGLTDTQYF
NA,TRBJ2-2,TRBV7-3,NA,TGTGCCAGCAGCTTAGGCCTCAACACCGGGGAGCTGTTTTTT,CASSLGLNTGELFF